Listed here are 24 T cell receptor beta chains from one sample, sequenced in a study of cytotoxic CD8 clonotypes in ibrutinib-treated CLL. Profiled with immunoSEQ multiplex PCR; TCRdb holds only in-frame clones, not every one. This sample has fewer than 300,000 clones, with 70% to 80% found just once. The sequencing here drew on PBMCs, taken at disease progression, from a patient treated with ibrutinib. The receptors originated from a human donor with chronic lymphocytic leukemia.

This clone appeared a few times. This rearrangement joins TRBV4-1 to TRBJ1-1; D might be TRBD1 (6 bases). V lost 3 bases and J 5 bases, leaving 16 bases between the germline ends. Germline V lookup: CDR1 MGHRA, CDR2 YSYEKL. The CDR3 is 15 amino acids. The CDR3 loop reads CASSHQQGGQTEAFF. DNA for the CDR3: TGCGCCAGCAGCCACCAACAGGGAGGTCAGACTGAAGCTTTCTTT.

The chain combines TRBV4-3 with TRBJ1-2, with D possibly TRBD1 on 6 matching bases. The length of the CDR3 is 13 residues. Per germline, CDR1 LGHNA and CDR2 YSLEER. The germline V and J ends were trimmed by 6 bases and 1 base, with 9 bases remaining between them. The CDR3 region has the DNA TGCGCCAGCAGGGGACAAAATAACTATGGCTACACCTTC. Translating gives CASRGQNNYGYTF.

The chain is built from TRBV29-1 and TRBJ2-1; 10 nucleotides agree with TRBD2. From germline, CDR1 is SQVTM and CDR2 ANQGSEA. With 6 bases clipped from V and 7 bases from J, the junction kept 3 bases outside the gene matches. CDR3 length equals 12 residues. The DNA for the CDR3 is TGCAGCGTAAAGCGGGAGGGGAATGAGCAGTTCTTC. Amino acid sequence: CSVKREGNEQFF.

This clone was seen a few times. Mismatch with germline at one junction end may stem from a read error. The rearrangement joins TRBV7-3 to TRBJ2-7, with unresolved D. This CDR3 has 14 amino acids. The germline gives CDR1 SGHTA, CDR2 FQGTGA. CDR3 nucleotides: TGTGCCAGCAGCGCCGGACCCGGCCTCGACGCCCCCACCTTC. It encodes CASSAGPGLDAPTF. The entire variable domain, with the rest obtained from reference TRBV7-3 and TRBJ2-7, is as follows: GAGVSQTPSNKVTEKGKYVELRCDPISGHTALYWYRQSLGQGPEFLIYFQGTGAADDSGLPNDRFFAVRPEGSVSTLKIQRTERGDSAVYLCASSAGPGLDAPTFGPGTRLTVT.

V gene TRBV5-6 combines with J gene TRBJ1-6; D is unclear. The CDR3 contains 13 residues. The V gene's germline CDR1 is SGHDT and CDR2 YYEEEE. Trimming removed 0 bases from V and 11 bases from J, with 9 bases in between. The CDR3 nucleotides read TGTGCCAGCAGCTTGGGACCCCGTCCACCCCTCCACTTT. Translated, it gives CASSLGPRPPLHF.

This clone has a handful of counts. The CDR3 is CASSEQILNTEAFF. The CDR3, as DNA: TGTGCCAGCTCAGAACAGATATTGAACACTGAAGCTTTCTTT. V gene TRBV18 combines with J gene TRBJ1-1, with D unresolved. Trimming shortened V by 5 bases and J by 0 bases, and 10 bases separated the two germline ends. Germline lookup yields CDR1 KGHSH and CDR2 LQKENI. This CDR3 has 14 amino acids.

This chain connects TRBV7-3 to TRBJ2-2, with D possibly being TRBD1 or TRBD2 (5 bases each). The germline V gene encodes CDR1 SGHTA and CDR2 FQGTGA. Trimming removed 7 bases from V and 0 bases from J, with 12 bases in between. This CDR3 is built from 15 residues. CDR3 sequence reads: CASTPGATNTGELFF. The CDR3, as DNA: TGTGCCAGCACCCCCGGGGCTACGAACACCGGGGAGCTGTTTTTT.

This clone came up a few times. The chain couples TRBV9 to TRBJ2-5, with D hard to call. This CDR3 region has 13 residues. Germline V gene data show CDR1 as SGDLS and CDR2 as YYNGEE. Trimming took off 4 bases at V and 4 bases at J, with 11 bases between the two ends. CDR3 residues: CASSSLGGETQYF. The CDR3 DNA reads as TGTGCCAGCAGCTCTCTGGGTGGAGAGACCCAGTACTTC.

The chain joins TRBV14 to TRBJ2-3; the match to TRBD2 covers 9 bases. J lost 7 bases, V lost 5 bases, and 10 bases had no gene match. The V gene's germline CDR1 is SGHDN and CDR2 FVKESK. This CDR3 region has 15 residues. CDR3 sequence reads: CASSVAGGPFNTQYF. The CDR3 DNA reads as TGTGCCAGCAGCGTCGCGGGGGGGCCTTTTAATACGCAGTATTTT.

Written as DNA, the CDR3 is TGTGCCAGCAGCTTGATGAACACCGGGGAGCTGTTTTTT. This translates into CASSLMNTGELFF. This chain connects TRBV11-3 to TRBJ2-2; D is undetermined. The CDR3 sequence is 13 residues long. V was clipped by 3 bases and J by 1 base, with 3 bases between them. From germline, CDR1 is SGHNT and CDR2 YENEEA.

This clone came up a few times. The chain uses TRBV18 and TRBJ1-2, with D tentatively TRBD1 (5 bases). The V end was cut by 2 bases, the J end by 0 bases, with 19 bases between. CDR1 and CDR2 from the germline V gene are KGHSH and LQKENI. The CDR3 has 18 amino acids. The CDR3 sequence is CASSPSQGRHSTNYGYTF. The CDR3 DNA sequence: TGTGCCAGCTCACCATCGCAGGGACGGCACTCTACTAACTATGGCTACACCTTC.

This clone was detected only once. The genes are TRBV6-1 and TRBJ1-1; 7 bases align to TRBD1. Losses at the gene ends were 2 bases for V and 0 bases for J; bases not matched to a gene: 9. Germline values: CDR1 MNHNS, CDR2 SASEGT. CDR3 size: 17 residues. The CDR3 nucleotides are TGTGCCAGCAGTGAATTCCCGGGACAGAAGATGAACACTGAAGCTTTCTTT. Its translation is CASSEFPGQKMNTEAFF.

As DNA, the CDR3 is TGTGCCAGCTCACCAAGGGTAGCAGGGAAAGGCTACGAGCAGTACTTC. Translated, it gives CASSPRVAGKGYEQYF. The V and J genes are TRBV18 and TRBJ2-7; D is possibly TRBD1 (5 bases). V was cut by 2 bases and J by 3 bases, with 17 bases left in between. CDR3 size: 16 residues. The germline V gene has CDR1 KGHSH and CDR2 LQKENI.

J is TRBJ1-4 and V is TRBV6-5, with D perhaps matching TRBD1 (5 bases). V was clipped by 7 bases and J by 8 bases, with 20 bases between them. Germline-derived CDR1 and CDR2 are MNHEY and SVGAGI. This CDR3 is built from 15 residues. In DNA form, the CDR3 reads TGTGCCAGCATCCGAGGCGGCAGGGCTGGCGAAAAACTGTTTTTT. This sequence encodes CASIRGGRAGEKLFF.

CDR3 in amino acids: CASSQVRGARDTQYF. CDR3 nucleotides: TGCGCCAGCAGCCAGGTCAGGGGGGCGCGGGATACGCAGTATTTT. V is TRBV4-1 and J is TRBJ2-3, with TRBD1 as a possible D gene (7 bases). Germline-derived CDR1 and CDR2 are MGHRA and YSYEKL. The ends were cut back, 3 bases at V and 6 bases at J, with 16 bases in the middle. The CDR3 runs to 15 residues.

The table lists this clone with a count of one. V and J are TRBV19 and TRBJ1-1, with 8 nucleotides matching TRBD1. The CDR3 contains 15 residues. Germline CDR1 LNHDA, CDR2 SQIVND (reference sequence). V shed 4 bases and J 0 bases; nucleotides not matched to a gene: 4. The CDR3 DNA is TGTGCCAGTAGTACAGGGGGCCGGGTGAACACTGAAGCTTTCTTT. Its translation is CASSTGGRVNTEAFF.

V gene TRBV19 combines with J gene TRBJ2-3; D is undetermined. This CDR3 is built from 13 residues. V gave up 8 bases and J gave up 1 base, with 10 bases separating them. Looked up from germline, CDR1 is LNHDA and CDR2 is SQIVND (reference sequence). The CDR3 coding sequence is TGTGCCAGTCAGGACCCAGGCACAGATACGCAGTATTTT. This translates into CASQDPGTDTQYF.

The chain has TRBV9 and TRBJ2-2; D call uncertain. The CDR3 contains 14 residues. The germline gives CDR1 SGDLS, CDR2 YYNGEE. The V and J ends lost 4 bases and 4 bases respectively, with 11 bases between them. The DNA for the CDR3 is TGTGCCAGCAGCATGGACGGTTCCACCGGGGAGCTGTTTTTT. Its translation: CASSMDGSTGELFF.

The count of this clone is one. The genes are TRBV7-6 and TRBJ1-1, with no clear D. This CDR3 contains 15 residues. Looked up from germline, CDR1 is SGHVS and CDR2 is FNYEAQ. V lost 6 bases, J lost 1 base, and 15 bases lay in between. The CDR3, as DNA: TGTGCCAGCAGACCTCGGGCGGGAGCGAACACTGAAGCTTTCTTT. It translates to CASRPRAGANTEAFF. Variable domain in full (rest from reference TRBV7-6 and TRBJ1-1): GAGVSQSPRYKVTKRGQDVALRCDPISGHVSLYWYRQALGQGPEFLTYFNYEAQQDKSGLPNDRFSAERPEGSISTLTIQRTEQRDSAMYRCASRPRAGANTEAFFGQGTRLTVV.

CDR3 amino acids: CASSLEGGFSYNEQFF. The CDR3 DNA follows: TGCGCCAGCAGCTTGGAGGGGGGATTCTCCTACAATGAGCAGTTCTTC. The chain carries TRBV5-1 and TRBJ2-1; D possibly uses TRBD1 or TRBD2 (6 bases each). This CDR3 is 16 amino acids long. Germline V gives CDR1 SGHRS, CDR2 YFSETQ. Trimming took 0 bases from V and 0 from J, leaving 10 bases between them. Combining the CDR3 with reference TRBV5-1 and TRBJ2-1 gives the whole variable domain KAGVTQTPRYLIKTRGQQVTLSCSPISGHRSVSWYQQTPGQGLQFLFEYFSETQRNKGNFPGRFSGRQFSNSRSEMNVSTLELGDSALYLCASSLEGGFSYNEQFFGPGTRLTVL.

This rearrangement joins TRBV15 to TRBJ1-4; D remains ambiguous. Germline assignment: CDR1 LNHNV and CDR2 YYDKDF (reference sequence). This CDR3 contains 15 residues. Trimming stripped 0 bases from V and 8 bases from J, with 13 bases between. CDR3 in amino acids: CATSRDTQTIEKLFF. CDR3 coding DNA: TGTGCCACCAGCAGAGATACACAGACAATCGAAAAACTGTTTTTT.

V is TRBV25-1 and J is TRBJ2-5; 10 bases are shared with TRBD1. From germline, CDR1 is MGHDK and CDR2 SYGVNS. V was clipped by 8 bases and J by 5 bases; unmatched bases: 8. This CDR3 is 14 amino acids long. The chain's CDR3 is CASGTGASRETQYF. CDR3 DNA sequence: TGTGCCAGCGGGACAGGGGCCTCTCGGGAGACCCAGTACTTC.

The V and J genes are TRBV5-1 and TRBJ1-2; D not certain. The V end lost 3 bases, the J end lost 1 base, and 7 bases lay between the germline ends. The CDR3 totals 13 residues. Germline V gene lookup returns CDR1 SGHRS and CDR2 YFSETQ. The CDR3 loop reads CASSWTDNYGYTF. The CDR3 region has the DNA TGCGCCAGCAGCTGGACTGATAACTATGGCTACACCTTC.

This clone was recorded only once. The rearrangement uses TRBV10-3 and TRBJ2-1; 7 nucleotides align to TRBD2. CDR1 is ENHRY, CDR2 SYGVKD, per germline. V was pared by 2 bases and J by 15 bases, with 7 bases of the junction left unmatched. The CDR3 length is 12 residues. The CDR3 DNA sequence: TGTGCCATCAGTGAGCCTGGGGAGGGCCTGTTCTTC. Amino acid sequence: CAISEPGEGLFF.